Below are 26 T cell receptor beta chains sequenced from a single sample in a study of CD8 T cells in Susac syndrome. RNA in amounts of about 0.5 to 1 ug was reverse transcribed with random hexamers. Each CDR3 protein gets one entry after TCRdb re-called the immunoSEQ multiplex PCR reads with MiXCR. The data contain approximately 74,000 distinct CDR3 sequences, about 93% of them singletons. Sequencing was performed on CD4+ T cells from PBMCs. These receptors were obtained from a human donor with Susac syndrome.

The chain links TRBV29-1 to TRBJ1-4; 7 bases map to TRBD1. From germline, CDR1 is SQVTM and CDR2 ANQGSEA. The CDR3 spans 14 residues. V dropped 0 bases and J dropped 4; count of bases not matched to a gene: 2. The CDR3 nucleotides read TGCAGCGTTGAAGATCGACAGGGTAATGAAAAACTGTTTTTT. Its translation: CSVEDRQGNEKLFF.

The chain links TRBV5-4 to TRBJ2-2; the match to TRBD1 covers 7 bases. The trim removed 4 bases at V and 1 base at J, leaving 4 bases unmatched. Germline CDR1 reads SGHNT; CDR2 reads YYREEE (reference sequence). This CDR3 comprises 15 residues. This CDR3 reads CASSRNRGNTGELFF. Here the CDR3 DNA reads TGTGCCAGCAGCCGGAACAGGGGGAACACCGGGGAGCTGTTTTTT.

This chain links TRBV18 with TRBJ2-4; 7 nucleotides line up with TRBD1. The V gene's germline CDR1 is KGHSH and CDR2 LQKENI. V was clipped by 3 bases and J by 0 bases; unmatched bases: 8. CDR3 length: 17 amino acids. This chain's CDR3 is CASSPTRGLLAKNIQYF. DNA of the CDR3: TGTGCCAGCTCACCTACTAGGGGGCTTCTAGCCAAAAACATTCAGTACTTC.

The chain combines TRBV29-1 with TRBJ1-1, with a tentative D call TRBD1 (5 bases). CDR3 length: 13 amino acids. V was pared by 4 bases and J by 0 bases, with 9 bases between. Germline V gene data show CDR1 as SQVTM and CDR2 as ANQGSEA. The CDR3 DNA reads TGCAGCGTTGCGGGACGTATGAACACTGAAGCTTTCTTT. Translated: CSVAGRMNTEAFF.

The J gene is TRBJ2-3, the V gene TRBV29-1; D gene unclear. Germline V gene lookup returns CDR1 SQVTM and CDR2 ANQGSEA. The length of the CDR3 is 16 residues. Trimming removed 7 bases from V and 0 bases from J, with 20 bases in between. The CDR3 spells CSAAYPYTTSTDTQYF. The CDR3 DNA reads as TGCAGCGCCGCGTACCCTTATACGACAAGCACAGATACGCAGTATTTT.

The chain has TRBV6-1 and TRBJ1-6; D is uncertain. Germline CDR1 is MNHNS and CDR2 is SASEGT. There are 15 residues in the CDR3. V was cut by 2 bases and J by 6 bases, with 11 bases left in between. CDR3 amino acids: CASSETRISNSPLHF. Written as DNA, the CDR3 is TGTGCCAGCAGTGAAACGAGGATTAGTAATTCACCCCTCCACTTT.

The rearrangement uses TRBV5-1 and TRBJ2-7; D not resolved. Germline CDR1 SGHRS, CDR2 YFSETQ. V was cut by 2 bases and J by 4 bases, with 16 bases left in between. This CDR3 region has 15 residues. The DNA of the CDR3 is TGCGCCAGCAGCTTAGGGCCGGATTCCCCTTACGAGCAGTACTTC. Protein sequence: CASSLGPDSPYEQYF.

The CDR3 DNA follows: TGTGCCAGCAGTTACGTCCAGGGGGCTCGGGGCTACACCTTC. It encodes CASSYVQGARGYTF. The chain recombines TRBV6-5 with TRBJ1-2; 8 bases are a match to TRBD1. Germline lookup yields CDR1 MNHEY and CDR2 SVGAGI. The CDR3 sequence is 14 residues long. Losses at the gene ends were 2 bases for V and 8 bases for J; bases not matched to a gene: 7.

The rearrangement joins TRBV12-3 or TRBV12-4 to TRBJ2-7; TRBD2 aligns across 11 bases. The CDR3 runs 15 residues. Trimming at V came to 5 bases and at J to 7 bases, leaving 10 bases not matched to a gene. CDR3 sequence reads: CASSPTSGSVREQYF. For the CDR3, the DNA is TGTGCCAGCAGTCCCACTAGCGGGAGCGTCCGGGAGCAGTACTTC.

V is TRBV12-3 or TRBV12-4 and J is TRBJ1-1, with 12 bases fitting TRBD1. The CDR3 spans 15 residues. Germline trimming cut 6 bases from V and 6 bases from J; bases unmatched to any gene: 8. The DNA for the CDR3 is TGTGCCAGCAGGGCAGGGGGACAGGGGGCTGCTGAAGCTTTCTTT. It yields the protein CASRAGGQGAAEAFF.

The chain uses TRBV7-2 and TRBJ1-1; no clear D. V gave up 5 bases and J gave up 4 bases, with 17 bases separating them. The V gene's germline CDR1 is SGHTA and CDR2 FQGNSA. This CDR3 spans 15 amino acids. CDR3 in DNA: TGTGCCAGCAGCCCAGGTGGGGTTGTCGGCACTGAAGCTTTCTTT. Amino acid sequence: CASSPGGVVGTEAFF.

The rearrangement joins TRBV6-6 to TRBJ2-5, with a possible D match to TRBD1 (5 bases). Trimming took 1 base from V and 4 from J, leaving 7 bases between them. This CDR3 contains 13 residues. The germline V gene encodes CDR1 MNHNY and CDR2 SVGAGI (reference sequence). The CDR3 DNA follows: TGTGCCAGCAGTTACTGGCAGGGAGAGACCCAGTACTTC. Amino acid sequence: CASSYWQGETQYF.

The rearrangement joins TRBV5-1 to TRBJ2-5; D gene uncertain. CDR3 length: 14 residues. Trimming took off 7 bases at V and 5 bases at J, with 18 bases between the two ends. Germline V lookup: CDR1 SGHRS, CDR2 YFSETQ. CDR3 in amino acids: CASGPAVSVETQYF. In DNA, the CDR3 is TGCGCCAGCGGCCCGGCCGTCTCTGTTGAGACCCAGTACTTC.

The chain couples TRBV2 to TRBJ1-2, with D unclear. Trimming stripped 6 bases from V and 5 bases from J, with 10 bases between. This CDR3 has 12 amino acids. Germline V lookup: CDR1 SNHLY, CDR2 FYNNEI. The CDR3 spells CASSVTAYGYTF. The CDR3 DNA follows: TGTGCCAGCAGCGTTACCGCATATGGCTACACCTTC. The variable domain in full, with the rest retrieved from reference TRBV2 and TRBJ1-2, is EPEVTQTPSHQVTQMGQEVILRCVPISNHLYFYWYRQILGQKVEFLVSFYNNEISEKSEIFDDQFSVERPDGSNFTLKIRSTKLEDSAMYFCASSVTAYGYTFGSGTRLTVV.

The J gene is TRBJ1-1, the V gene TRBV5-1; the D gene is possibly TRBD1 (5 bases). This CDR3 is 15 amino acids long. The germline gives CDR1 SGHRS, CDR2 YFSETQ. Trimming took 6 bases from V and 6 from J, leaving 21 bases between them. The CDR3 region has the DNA TGCGCCAGCAAGGAGGAGCAGGGCCGGGTCGCTGAAGCTTTCTTT. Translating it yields CASKEEQGRVAEAFF.

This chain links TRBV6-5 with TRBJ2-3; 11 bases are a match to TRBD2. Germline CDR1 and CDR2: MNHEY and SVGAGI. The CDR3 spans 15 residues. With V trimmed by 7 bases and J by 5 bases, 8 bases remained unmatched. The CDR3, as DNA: TGTGCCAGCACCGCGACTAGCGGGGCGCTAGATACGCAGTATTTT. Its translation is CASTATSGALDTQYF.

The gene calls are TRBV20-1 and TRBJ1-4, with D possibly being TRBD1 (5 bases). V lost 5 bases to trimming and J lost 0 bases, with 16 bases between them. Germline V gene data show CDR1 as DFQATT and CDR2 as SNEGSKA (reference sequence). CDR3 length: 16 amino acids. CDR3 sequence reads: CSAGLGLTATNEKLFF. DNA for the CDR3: TGCAGTGCTGGATTAGGACTGACAGCAACTAATGAAAAACTGTTTTTT.

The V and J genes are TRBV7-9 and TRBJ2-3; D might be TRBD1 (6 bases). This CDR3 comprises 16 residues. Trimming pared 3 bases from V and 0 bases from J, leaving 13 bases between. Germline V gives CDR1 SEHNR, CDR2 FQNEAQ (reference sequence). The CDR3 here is CASSFRQVLSTDTQYF. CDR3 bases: TGTGCCAGCAGCTTCAGACAGGTTCTGAGCACAGATACGCAGTATTTT.

CDR3 region: CASRSRVGRGLSNQPQHF. The CDR3 DNA follows: TGTGCCAGCAGATCGAGGGTCGGTAGGGGCCTTAGCAATCAGCCCCAGCATTTT. The chain recombines TRBV12-3 or TRBV12-4 with TRBJ1-5; maybe TRBD1 (5 bases). V was cut by 6 bases and J by 0 bases, with 21 bases left in between. The CDR3 extends over 18 amino acids.

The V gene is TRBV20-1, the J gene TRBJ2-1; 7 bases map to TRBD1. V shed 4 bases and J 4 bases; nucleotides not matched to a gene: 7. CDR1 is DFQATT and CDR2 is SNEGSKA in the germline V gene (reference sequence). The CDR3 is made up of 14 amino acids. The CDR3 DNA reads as TGCAGTGCTACCCAGGGGGTAGGTTACAATGAGCAGTTCTTC. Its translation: CSATQGVGYNEQFF.

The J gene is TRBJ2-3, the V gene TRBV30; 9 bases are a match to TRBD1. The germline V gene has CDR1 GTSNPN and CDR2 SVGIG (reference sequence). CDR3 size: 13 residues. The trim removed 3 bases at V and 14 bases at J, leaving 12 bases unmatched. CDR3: CAWSWGRQGGPYF. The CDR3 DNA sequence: TGTGCCTGGAGCTGGGGCCGACAGGGGGGACCGTATTTT.

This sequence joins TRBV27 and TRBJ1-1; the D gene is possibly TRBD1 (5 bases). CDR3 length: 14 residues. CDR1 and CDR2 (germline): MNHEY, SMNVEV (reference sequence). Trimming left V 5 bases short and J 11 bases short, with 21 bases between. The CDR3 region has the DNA TGTGCCAGCAGTCCCTCGGTAACCGGTCCAGGGGCTTTCTTT. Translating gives CASSPSVTGPGAFF.

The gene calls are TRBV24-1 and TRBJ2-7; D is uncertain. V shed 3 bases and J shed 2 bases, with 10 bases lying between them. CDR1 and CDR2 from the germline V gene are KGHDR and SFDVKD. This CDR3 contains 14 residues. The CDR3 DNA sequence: TGTGCCACCAGTGATCGGCTGAACACCTACGAGCAGTACTTC. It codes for CATSDRLNTYEQYF.

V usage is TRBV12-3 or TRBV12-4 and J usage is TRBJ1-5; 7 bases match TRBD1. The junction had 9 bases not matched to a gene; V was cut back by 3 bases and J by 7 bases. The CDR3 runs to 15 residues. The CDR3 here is CASSFKTGIGQPQHF. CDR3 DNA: TGTGCCAGCAGTTTCAAGACAGGGATAGGGCAGCCCCAGCATTTT.

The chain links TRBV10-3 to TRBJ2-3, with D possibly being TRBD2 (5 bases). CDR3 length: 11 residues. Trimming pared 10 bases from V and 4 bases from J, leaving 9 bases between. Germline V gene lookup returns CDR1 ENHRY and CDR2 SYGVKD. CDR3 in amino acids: CASGSADTQYF. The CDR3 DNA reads TGTGCCAGCGGTAGCGCAGATACGCAGTATTTT.

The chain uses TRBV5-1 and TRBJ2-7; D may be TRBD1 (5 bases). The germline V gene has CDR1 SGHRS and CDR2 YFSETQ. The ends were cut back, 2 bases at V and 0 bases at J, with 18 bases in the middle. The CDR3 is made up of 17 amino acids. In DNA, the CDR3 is TGCGCCAGCAGCTTTGCGGTGGGGCCCTCGAGCTCCTACGAGCAGTACTTC. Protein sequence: CASSFAVGPSSSYEQYF.